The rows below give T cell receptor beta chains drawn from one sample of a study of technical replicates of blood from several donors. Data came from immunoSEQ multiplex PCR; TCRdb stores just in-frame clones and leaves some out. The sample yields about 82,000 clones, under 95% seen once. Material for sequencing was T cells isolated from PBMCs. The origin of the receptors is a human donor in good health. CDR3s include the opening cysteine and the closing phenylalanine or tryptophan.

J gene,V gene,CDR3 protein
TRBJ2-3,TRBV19,CASSTPGQGALITDTQYF
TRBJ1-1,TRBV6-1,CASSDAGGLNTEAFF
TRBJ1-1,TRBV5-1,CASSPLGGSTEAFF
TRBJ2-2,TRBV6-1,CATAGGPNTGELFF
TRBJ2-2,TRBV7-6,CASSFPRDKNTGELFF
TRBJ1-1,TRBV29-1,CSVVWVGGYEAFF
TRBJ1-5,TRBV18,CASSTGGEQPQHF
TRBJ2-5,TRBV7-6,CASSPGLARIYF
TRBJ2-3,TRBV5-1,CASSFPLTDTQYF
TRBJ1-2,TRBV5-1,CASSHKQDSPVGYTF
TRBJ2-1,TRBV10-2,CASSEVGGGGEQFF
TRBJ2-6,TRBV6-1,CASSGTGWQSWDSGANVLTF
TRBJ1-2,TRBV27,CASTRTRGTGSGYTF
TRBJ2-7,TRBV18,CASSPGGGLAEQYF
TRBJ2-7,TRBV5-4,CASSFPPYEQYF
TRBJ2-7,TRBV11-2,CASSLGQGRYEQYF
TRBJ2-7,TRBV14,CASSHLQVGLSSYEQYF
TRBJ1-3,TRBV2,CASSPERLDTIYF
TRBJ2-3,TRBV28,CASSFLGASYTDTQYF
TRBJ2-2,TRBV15,CATSRDRVAGELFF
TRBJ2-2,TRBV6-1,CASTPVNTGELFF
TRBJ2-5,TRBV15,CATSRSRERTQYF
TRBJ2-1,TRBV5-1,CASSLGENNEQFF
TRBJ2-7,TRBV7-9,CASSSANRVFIPLDEQYF
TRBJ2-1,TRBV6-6,CASSARAYNEQFF
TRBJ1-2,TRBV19,CASSARQGGNYGYTF
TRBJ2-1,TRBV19,CASSTTSGGINEQFF
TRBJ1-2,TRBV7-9,CASSLGAGVYGYTF
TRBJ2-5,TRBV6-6,CASSTSGGSVAQYF
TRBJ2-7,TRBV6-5,CASIPTGTYEQYF
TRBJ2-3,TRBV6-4,CASSDRAGGSTDTQYF
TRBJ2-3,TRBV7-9,CASTPRPREGRDTQYF
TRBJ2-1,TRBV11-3,CASSLGSGIDNEQFF
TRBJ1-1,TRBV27,CASPRGTGNRTEAFF
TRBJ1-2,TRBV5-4,CASTRVRGGRGGYTF
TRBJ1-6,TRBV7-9,CASSTGQGDSPLHF
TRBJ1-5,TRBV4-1,CASSRTGDQPQHF
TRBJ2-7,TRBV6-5,CASMSSGSYEQYF
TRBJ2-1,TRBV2,CASSEDEGRFNEQFF
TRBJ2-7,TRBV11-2,CASSPAGTGLFFGYEQYF
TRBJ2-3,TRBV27,CASKSLTNSRTDTQYF
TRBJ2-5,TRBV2,CASSDVLAGGQETQYF
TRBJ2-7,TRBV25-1,CASSEPGYEQYF
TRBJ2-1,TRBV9,CASSPGSAAYNEQFF
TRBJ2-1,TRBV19,CASSMDASGSAEQFF
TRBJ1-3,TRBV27,CARDTPGNTIYF
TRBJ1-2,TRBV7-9,CASSLDSNYGYTF
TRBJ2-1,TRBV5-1,CASSSASGSTYNEQFF